The 18 T cell receptor beta chains below come from one sample, sequenced in a study of blood T cell repertoires in COVID-19. The protocol was immunoSEQ multiplex PCR, while the TCRdb copy is restricted to in-frame clones and leaves out a portion. The sample lists tens of thousands of clones, 70% to 85% occurring once. The sequenced sample was peripheral blood. These TCRs come from a human donor in a cohort sampled during active COVID-19.

This clone occurred once. The chain carries TRBV11-2 and TRBJ1-1; tentative D call: TRBD1 (6 bases). This CDR3 region has 15 residues. V lost 5 bases and J 5 bases, leaving 18 bases between the germline ends. Germline V gene lookup returns CDR1 SGHAT and CDR2 FQNNGV. CDR3 nucleotides: TGTGCCAGCAGCACCACGTCAGGGGCAGGTACTGAAGCTTTCTTT. It translates to CASSTTSGAGTEAFF.

CDR3 sequence reads: CASSAGLVAVEQFF. CDR3 sequence (DNA): TGTGCCAGCAGTGCAGGACTAGTCGCTGTTGAGCAGTTCTTC. The gene calls are TRBV28 and TRBJ2-1; 7 bases line up with TRBD2. This CDR3 is built from 14 residues. Germline lookup yields CDR1 MDHEN and CDR2 SYDVKM. Trimming cost V 5 bases and J 9 bases; bases outside gene matches: 10.

V usage is TRBV3-1 (or the pseudogene TRBV3-2) and J usage is TRBJ2-7; D might be TRBD2 (5 bases). In germline, CDR1 is LGHDT, CDR2 YNNKEL (reference sequence). Trimming removed 4 bases from V and 2 bases from J, with 9 bases in between. This CDR3 is built from 13 residues. CDR3 sequence (DNA): TGTGCCAGCAGCCTAGCGATCACCTACGAGCAGTACTTC. Protein: CASSLAITYEQYF.

This clone turned up a few times. The V gene is TRBV5-6, the J gene TRBJ2-2, with TRBD1 as a possible D gene (5 bases). This CDR3 has 16 amino acids. Germline V CDR1 and CDR2: SGHDT, YYEEEE. V was pared by 3 bases and J by 0 bases, with 12 bases between. CDR3 coding DNA: TGTGCCAGCAGCTCGTTGGGGCAGACGAACACCGGGGAGCTGTTTTTT. Its translation: CASSSLGQTNTGELFF. Supplemented by reference TRBV5-6 and TRBJ2-2, the full variable domain reads DAGVTQSPTHLIKTRGQQVTLRCSPKSGHDTVSWYQQALGQGPQFIFQYYEEEERQRGNFPDRFSGHQFPNYSSELNVNALLLGDSALYLCASSSLGQTNTGELFFGEGSRLTVL.

The V call is TRBV29-1, the J call TRBJ2-7; D possibly corresponds to TRBD2 (5 bases). The CDR3 contains 11 residues. Trimming shortened V by 7 bases and J by 4 bases, and 11 bases separated the two germline ends. In germline, CDR1 is SQVTM, CDR2 ANQGSEA. CDR3 DNA sequence: TGCAGCGGTCTCGGGGATTACGAGCAGTACTTC. Protein product: CSGLGDYEQYF.

The chain uses TRBV6-2 or TRBV6-3 and TRBJ2-3, with TRBD2 matching 13 bases. Germline assignment: CDR1 MNHEY and CDR2 SVGEGT. The CDR3 has 16 amino acids. Trimming removed 2 bases from V and 6 bases from J; junction bases left unmatched: 5. As DNA, the CDR3 is TGTGCCAGCAGTTACCCGGGGACTAGCGGGAAGGATACGCAGTATTTT. Encoded protein: CASSYPGTSGKDTQYF.

The rearrangement links TRBV28 to TRBJ1-3; the match to TRBD1 covers 9 bases. The CDR3 has 16 amino acids. The trim removed 6 bases at V and 4 bases at J, leaving 10 bases unmatched. The germline gives CDR1 MDHEN, CDR2 SYDVKM. DNA for the CDR3: TGTGCCAGCAGCACTACAGGGGGCGCATGGGGAAACACCATATATTTT. It yields the protein CASSTTGGAWGNTIYF.

The chain combines TRBV6-2 or TRBV6-3 with TRBJ2-2; 12 positions agree with TRBD2. The ends lost 2 bases at V and 3 bases at J; junction bases unmatched: 4. Germline CDR1 reads MNHEY; CDR2 reads SVGEGT. This CDR3 has 17 amino acids. Here the CDR3 reads CASSYGTSGRYTGELFF. CDR3 DNA: TGTGCCAGCAGTTACGGGACTAGCGGGCGGTACACCGGGGAGCTGTTTTTT.

The rearrangement links TRBV19 to TRBJ2-3; D call uncertain. The germline V gene encodes CDR1 LNHDA and CDR2 SQIVND (reference sequence). CDR3 length: 14 amino acids. V lost 3 bases, J lost 3 bases, and 10 bases lay in between. The CDR3 region has the DNA TGTGCCAGTAGTATGCAGGTCAGGACAGATACGCAGTATTTT. Amino acids: CASSMQVRTDTQYF.

This chain joins TRBV9 and TRBJ2-5; TRBD2 matches 8 bases. CDR1 is SGDLS and CDR2 is YYNGEE in the germline V gene. V lost 3 bases and J lost 5; bases outside the gene matches: 6. CDR3 size: 14 residues. CDR3 coding DNA: TGTGCCAGCAGCGGGAGCGGGAGTTGGGAGACCCAGTACTTC. It is translated as CASSGSGSWETQYF.

The chain recombines TRBV6-2 or TRBV6-3 with TRBJ2-1; D remains ambiguous. Germline V gives CDR1 MNHEY, CDR2 SVGEGT. Trimming took off 5 bases at V and 8 bases at J, with 10 bases between the two ends. The CDR3 is made up of 12 amino acids. As DNA, the CDR3 is TGTGCCAGCAGTATACGAGTCGATGAGCAGTTCTTC. Translation: CASSIRVDEQFF.

V usage is TRBV25-1 and J usage is TRBJ2-7; 8 bases are a match to TRBD1. V shed 4 bases and J 0 bases; nucleotides not matched to a gene: 5. Germline V CDR1 and CDR2: MGHDK, SYGVNS. The CDR3 loop spans 15 amino acids. CDR3 amino acids: CASSVDRDYSYEQYF. The DNA for the CDR3 is TGTGCCAGCAGTGTGGACAGGGATTACTCCTACGAGCAGTACTTC.

The gene calls are TRBV27 and TRBJ2-7; 13 positions match TRBD2. The CDR3 spans 15 residues. The V and J ends lost 3 bases and 3 bases, in that order; junction bases with no gene match: 2. Germline V lookup: CDR1 MNHEY, CDR2 SMNVEV (reference sequence). In DNA form, the CDR3 reads TGTGCCAGCAGTTTGGGACTAGCGGGGTTCTACGAGCAGTACTTC. This sequence encodes CASSLGLAGFYEQYF.

A single count supports this clone. The chain recombines TRBV10-2 with TRBJ2-3, with 8 nucleotides matching TRBD2. Germline values: CDR1 WSHSY, CDR2 SAAADI. Trimming removed 4 bases from V and 6 bases from J; junction bases left unmatched: 9. The CDR3 runs 15 residues. In DNA form, the CDR3 reads TGCGCCAGCAGTGGCTCTCCTAGCGGGCTTGATACGCAGTATTTT. As protein: CASSGSPSGLDTQYF.

The rearrangement links TRBV7-2 to TRBJ2-7, with 9 positions matching TRBD1. CDR1 and CDR2 (germline): SGHTA, FQGNSA. Losses at the gene ends were 5 bases for V and 5 bases for J; bases not matched to a gene: 10. CDR3 length: 15 amino acids. Written as DNA, the CDR3 is TGTGCCAGCAGCCGGGCAACAGGGGGCGCACACGAGCAGTACTTC. Its translation: CASSRATGGAHEQYF.

The chain uses TRBV3-1 (or the pseudogene TRBV3-2) and TRBJ2-7; TRBD2 might be the D (6 bases). Per germline, CDR1 LGHDT and CDR2 YNNKEL (reference sequence). CDR3 size: 14 residues. Trimming pared 2 bases from V and 3 bases from J, leaving 11 bases between. The CDR3 sequence: CASSQTGSGYEQYF. The CDR3 DNA follows: TGTGCCAGCAGCCAAACCGGGAGTGGCTACGAGCAGTACTTC.

The V and J genes are TRBV6-5 and TRBJ1-1, with D maybe TRBD1 (5 bases). The CDR3 is made up of 14 amino acids. The germline V gene encodes CDR1 MNHEY and CDR2 SVGAGI. Trimming took off 5 bases at V and 5 bases at J, with 15 bases between the two ends. The DNA of the CDR3 is TGTGCCAGCAGTACTTCAGGGATAGGGACTGAAGCTTTCTTT. Translated, it gives CASSTSGIGTEAFF.

This clone has more than one count but fewer than ten. Other nucleotide sequences from this sample produce the same CDR3. The rearrangement links TRBV29-1 to TRBJ1-2; D unresolved. The germline CDR1 and CDR2 sequences are SQVTM and ANQGSEA. V lost 3 bases and J 8 bases, leaving 13 bases between the germline ends. This CDR3 spans 12 amino acids. This chain's CDR3 is CSVEEGAGGYTF. The CDR3 nucleotides are TGCAGCGTTGAGGAGGGAGCGGGGGGCTACACCTTC. The complete variable domain, with remaining parts taken from reference TRBV29-1 and TRBJ1-2, reads SAVISQKPSRDICQRGTSLTIQCQVDSQVTMMFWYRQQPGQSLTLIATANQGSEATYESGFVIDKFPISRPNLTFSTLTVSNMSPEDSSIYLCSVEEGAGGYTFGSGTRLTVV.